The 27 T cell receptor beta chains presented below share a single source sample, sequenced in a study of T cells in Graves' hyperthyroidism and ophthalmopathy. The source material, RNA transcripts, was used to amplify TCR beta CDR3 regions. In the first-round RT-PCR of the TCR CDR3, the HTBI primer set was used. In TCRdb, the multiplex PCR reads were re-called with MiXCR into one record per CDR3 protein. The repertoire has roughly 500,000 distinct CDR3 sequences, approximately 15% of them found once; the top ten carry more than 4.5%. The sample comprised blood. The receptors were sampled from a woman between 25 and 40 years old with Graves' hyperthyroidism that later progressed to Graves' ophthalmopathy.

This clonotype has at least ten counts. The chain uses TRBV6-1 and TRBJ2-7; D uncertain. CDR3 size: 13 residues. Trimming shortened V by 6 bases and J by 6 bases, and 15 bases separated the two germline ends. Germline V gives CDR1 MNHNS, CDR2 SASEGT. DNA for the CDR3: TGTGCCAGCAGCCCCCATGCGGTCTTCGAGCAGTACTTC. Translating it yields CASSPHAVFEQYF.

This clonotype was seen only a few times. CDR3 loop: CASSSRPLLEAFF. As DNA, the CDR3 is TGTGCCAGCAGTTCCCGACCGCTACTTGAAGCTTTCTTT. The chain uses TRBV28 and TRBJ1-1; D not resolved. The CDR3 totals 13 residues. Germline values: CDR1 MDHEN, CDR2 SYDVKM. V shed 4 bases and J shed 7 bases, with 13 bases lying between them.

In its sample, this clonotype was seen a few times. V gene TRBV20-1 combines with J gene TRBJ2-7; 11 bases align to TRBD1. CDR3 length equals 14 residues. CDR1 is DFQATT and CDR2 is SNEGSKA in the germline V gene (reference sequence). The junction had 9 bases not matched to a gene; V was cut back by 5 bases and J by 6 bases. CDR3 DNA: TGCAGTGCTTCCGTTGGACAGGGGGCGTCCGAGCAGTACTTC. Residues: CSASVGQGASEQYF.

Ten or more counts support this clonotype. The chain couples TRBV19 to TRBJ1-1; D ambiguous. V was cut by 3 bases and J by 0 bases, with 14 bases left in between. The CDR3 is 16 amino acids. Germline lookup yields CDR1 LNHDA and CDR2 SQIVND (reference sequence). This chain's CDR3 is CASSIHGDLMNTEAFF. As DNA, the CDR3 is TGTGCCAGTAGTATTCACGGAGACCTCATGAACACTGAAGCTTTCTTT. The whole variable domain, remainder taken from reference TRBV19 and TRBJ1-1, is DGGITQSPKYLFRKEGQNVTLSCEQNLNHDAMYWYRQDPGQGLRLIYYSQIVNDFQKGDIAEGYSVSREKKESFPLTVTSAQKNPTAFYLCASSIHGDLMNTEAFFGQGTRLTVV.

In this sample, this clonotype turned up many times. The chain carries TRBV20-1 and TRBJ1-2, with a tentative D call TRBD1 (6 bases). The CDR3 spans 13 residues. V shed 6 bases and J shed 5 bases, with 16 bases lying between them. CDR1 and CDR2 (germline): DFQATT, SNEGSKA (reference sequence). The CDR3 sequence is CSAEGGELYGYTF. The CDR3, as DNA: TGCAGTGCCGAAGGGGGGGAACTTTATGGCTACACCTTC.

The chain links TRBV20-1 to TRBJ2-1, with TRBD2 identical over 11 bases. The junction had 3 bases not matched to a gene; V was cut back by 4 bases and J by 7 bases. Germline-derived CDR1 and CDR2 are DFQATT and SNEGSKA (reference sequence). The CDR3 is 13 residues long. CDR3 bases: TGCAGTGCTATGACTAGCGGGATGAATGAGCAGTTCTTC. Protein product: CSAMTSGMNEQFF.

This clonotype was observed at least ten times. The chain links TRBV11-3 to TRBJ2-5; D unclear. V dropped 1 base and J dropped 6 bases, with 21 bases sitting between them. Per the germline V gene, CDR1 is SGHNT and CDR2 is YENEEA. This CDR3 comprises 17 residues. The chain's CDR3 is CASSLAERHHPLKTQYF. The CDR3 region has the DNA TGTGCCAGCAGCTTAGCCGAGCGACATCATCCCCTTAAGACCCAGTACTTC.

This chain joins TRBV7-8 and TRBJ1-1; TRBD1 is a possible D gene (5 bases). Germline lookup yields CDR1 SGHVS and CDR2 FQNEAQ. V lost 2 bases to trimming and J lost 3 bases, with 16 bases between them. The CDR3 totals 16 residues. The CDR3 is CASSLSIKGPDTEAFF. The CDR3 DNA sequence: TGTGCCAGCAGCTTAAGCATCAAGGGGCCGGACACTGAAGCTTTCTTT.

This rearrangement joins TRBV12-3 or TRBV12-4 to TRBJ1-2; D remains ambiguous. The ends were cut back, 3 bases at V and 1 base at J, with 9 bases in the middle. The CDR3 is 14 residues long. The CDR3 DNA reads TGTGCCAGCAGTTTGAGGCAGGATAACTATGGCTACACCTTC. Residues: CASSLRQDNYGYTF.

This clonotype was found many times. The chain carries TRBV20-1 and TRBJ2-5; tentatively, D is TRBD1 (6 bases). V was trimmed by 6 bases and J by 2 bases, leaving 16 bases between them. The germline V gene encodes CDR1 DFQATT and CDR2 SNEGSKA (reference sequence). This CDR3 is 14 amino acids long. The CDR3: CSAPPGASQETQYF. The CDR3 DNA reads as TGCAGTGCCCCCCCAGGGGCCTCACAAGAGACCCAGTACTTC.

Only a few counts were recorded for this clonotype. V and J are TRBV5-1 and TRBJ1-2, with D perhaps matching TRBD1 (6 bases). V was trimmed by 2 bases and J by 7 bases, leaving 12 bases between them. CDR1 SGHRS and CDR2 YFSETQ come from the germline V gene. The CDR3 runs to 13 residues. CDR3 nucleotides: TGCGCCAGCAGCTTAGAGAGGGGGGCTGGCTACACCTTC. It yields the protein CASSLERGAGYTF.

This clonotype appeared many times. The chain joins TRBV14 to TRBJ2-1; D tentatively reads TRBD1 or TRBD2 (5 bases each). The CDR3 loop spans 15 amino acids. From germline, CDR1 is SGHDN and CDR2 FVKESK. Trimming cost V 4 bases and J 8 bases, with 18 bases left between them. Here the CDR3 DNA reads TGTGCCAGCAGCCTCAGGGCAGGGCTGGACTATGAGCAGTTCTTC. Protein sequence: CASSLRAGLDYEQFF.

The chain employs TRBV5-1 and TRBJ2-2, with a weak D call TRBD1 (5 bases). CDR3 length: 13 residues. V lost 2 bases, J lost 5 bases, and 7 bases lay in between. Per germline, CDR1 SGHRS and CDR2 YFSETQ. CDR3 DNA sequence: TGCGCCAGCAGCTTACAGGAAACCGGGGAGCTGTTTTTT. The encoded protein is CASSLQETGELFF.

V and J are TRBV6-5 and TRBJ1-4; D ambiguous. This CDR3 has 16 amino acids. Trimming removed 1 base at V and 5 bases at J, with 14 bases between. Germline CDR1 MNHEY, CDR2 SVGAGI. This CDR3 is CASSYYPGALNEKLFF. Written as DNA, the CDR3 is TGTGCCAGCAGTTACTATCCGGGAGCCTTAAATGAAAAACTGTTTTTT.

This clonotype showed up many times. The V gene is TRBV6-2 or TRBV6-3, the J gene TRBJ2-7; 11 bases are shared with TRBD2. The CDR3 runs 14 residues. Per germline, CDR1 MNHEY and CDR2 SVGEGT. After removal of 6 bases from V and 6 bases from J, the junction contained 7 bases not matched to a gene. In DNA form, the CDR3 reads TGTGCCAGCAGACAACCCGGACTAGCGGGCGAGCAGTACTTC. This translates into CASRQPGLAGEQYF.

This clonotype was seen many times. DNA of the CDR3: TGTGCCCTCCGTAGCGGGAGCGCCCCAGATACGCAGTATTTT. It is translated as CALRSGSAPDTQYF. The chain employs TRBV10-3 and TRBJ2-3; TRBD2 agrees at 9 bases. The CDR3 extends over 14 amino acids. Germline V gives CDR1 ENHRY, CDR2 SYGVKD. J gave up 4 bases and V 11 bases, and 10 bases lay outside the gene matches.

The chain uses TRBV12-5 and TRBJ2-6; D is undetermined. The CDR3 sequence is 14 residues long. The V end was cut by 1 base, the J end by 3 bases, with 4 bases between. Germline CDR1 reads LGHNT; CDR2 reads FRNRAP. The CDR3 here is CASGLEGGANVLTF. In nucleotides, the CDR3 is TGTGCTAGTGGTTTGGAGGGTGGGGCCAACGTCCTGACTTTC.

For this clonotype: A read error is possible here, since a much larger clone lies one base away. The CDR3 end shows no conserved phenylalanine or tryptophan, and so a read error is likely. The CDR3 DNA sequence: TGTGCCAGCAGTTTAGAGGGGGAATCCTACGAGCAGTACCTC. Translated, it gives CASSLEGESYEQYL. The chain carries TRBV28 and TRBJ2-7, with D possibly being TRBD1 (6 bases). V was cut by 2 bases and J by 1 base, with 9 bases left in between. CDR1 and CDR2 (germline): MDHEN, SYDVKM. The CDR3 contains 14 residues.

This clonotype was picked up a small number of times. CDR3 DNA: TGCGCCAGCAGCACAACCGGGACAGGGGGGACTGAAGCTTTCTTT. It yields the protein CASSTTGTGGTEAFF. This chain connects TRBV4-3 to TRBJ1-1; 11 nucleotides line up with TRBD1. The germline gives CDR1 LGHNA, CDR2 YSLEER. The CDR3 extends over 15 amino acids. With 5 bases clipped from V and 5 bases from J, the junction kept 7 bases outside the gene matches.

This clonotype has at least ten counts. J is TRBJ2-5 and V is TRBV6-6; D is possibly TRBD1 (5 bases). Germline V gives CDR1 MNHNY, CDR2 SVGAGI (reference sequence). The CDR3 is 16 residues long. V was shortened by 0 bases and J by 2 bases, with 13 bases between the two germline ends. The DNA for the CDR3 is TGTGCCAGCAGTTACTCGGTCAGGGTGGGTCAAGAGACCCAGTACTTC. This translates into CASSYSVRVGQETQYF.

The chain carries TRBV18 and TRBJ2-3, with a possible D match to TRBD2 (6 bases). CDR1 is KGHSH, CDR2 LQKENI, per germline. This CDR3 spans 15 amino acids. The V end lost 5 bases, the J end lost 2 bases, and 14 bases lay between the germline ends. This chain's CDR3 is CASSSGGTHTDTQYF. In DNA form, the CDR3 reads TGTGCCAGCTCATCGGGCGGGACCCACACAGATACGCAGTATTTT.

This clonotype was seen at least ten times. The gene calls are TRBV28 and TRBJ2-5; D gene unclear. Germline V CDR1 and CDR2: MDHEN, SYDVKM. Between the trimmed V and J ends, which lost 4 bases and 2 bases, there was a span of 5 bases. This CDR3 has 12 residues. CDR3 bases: TGTGCCAGCAGTTCGGGTCAAGAGACCCAGTACTTC. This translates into CASSSGQETQYF.

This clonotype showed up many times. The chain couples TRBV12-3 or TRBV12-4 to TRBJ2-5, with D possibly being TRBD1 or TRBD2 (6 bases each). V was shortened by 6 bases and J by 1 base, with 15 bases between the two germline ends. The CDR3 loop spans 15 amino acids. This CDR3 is CASSRGGRSQETQYF. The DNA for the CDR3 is TGTGCCAGCAGCCGAGGGGGGCGGAGCCAAGAGACCCAGTACTTC.

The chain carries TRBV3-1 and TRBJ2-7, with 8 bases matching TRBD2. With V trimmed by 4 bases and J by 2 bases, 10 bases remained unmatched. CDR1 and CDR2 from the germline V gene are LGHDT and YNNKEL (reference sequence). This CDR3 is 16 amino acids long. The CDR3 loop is CASSRPSGTRAYEQYF. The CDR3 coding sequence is TGTGCCAGCAGCCGACCGTCCGGGACTAGAGCCTACGAGCAGTACTTC.

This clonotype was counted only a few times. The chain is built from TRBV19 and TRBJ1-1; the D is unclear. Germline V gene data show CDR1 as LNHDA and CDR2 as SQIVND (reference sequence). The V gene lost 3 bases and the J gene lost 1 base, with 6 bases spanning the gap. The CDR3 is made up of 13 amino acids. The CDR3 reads CASSIRPNTEAFF. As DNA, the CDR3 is TGTGCCAGTAGTATCCGCCCGAACACTGAAGCTTTCTTT.

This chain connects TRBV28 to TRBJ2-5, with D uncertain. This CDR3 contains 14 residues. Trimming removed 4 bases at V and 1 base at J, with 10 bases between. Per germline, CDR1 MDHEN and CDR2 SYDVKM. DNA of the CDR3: TGTGCCAGCAGTTCAGGACGGATCCAAGAGACCCAGTACTTC. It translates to CASSSGRIQETQYF. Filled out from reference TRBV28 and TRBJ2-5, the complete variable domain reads DVKVTQSSRYLVKRTGEKVFLECVQDMDHENMFWYRQDPGLGLRLIYFSYDVKMKEKGDIPEGYSVSREKKERFSLILESASTNQTSMYLCASSSGRIQETQYFGPGTRLLVL.

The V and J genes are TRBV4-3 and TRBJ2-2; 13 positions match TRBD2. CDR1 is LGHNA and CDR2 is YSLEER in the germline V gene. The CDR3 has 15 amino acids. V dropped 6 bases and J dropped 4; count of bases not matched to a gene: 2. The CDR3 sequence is CASSRTSGGTGELFF. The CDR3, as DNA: TGCGCCAGCAGTCGGACTAGCGGGGGCACCGGGGAGCTGTTTTTT.